This TCR beta chain came from a study of long-term antiretroviral therapy in people with HIV. Whole-study context: The 2015 immediate-ART recommendation was preceded by the earliest samples by about a decade.

The V and J ends lost 7 bases and 6 bases respectively, with 12 bases between them. The CDR3 covers 12 residues. Per the germline V gene, CDR1 is LNHDA and CDR2 is SQIVND (reference sequence). immunoSEQ v3.0 was run at survey level. The table came from immunoSEQ multiplex PCR; TCRdb's copy has only in-frame clones and leaves some out. The sample contains 25,000 to 35,000 clones, 97% of which appear only once. The sequence came from a young man with HIV. This sample comprised unsorted PBMCs, obtained 6.9 years after starting antiretroviral therapy. The chain couples TRBV19 to TRBJ1-2; a possible D gene is TRBD1 (6 bases). The CDR3 loop is CASTTGWHGYTF. The DNA of the CDR3 is TGTGCCAGTACGACAGGATGGCATGGCTACACCTTC. Together with reference TRBV19 and TRBJ1-2, the CDR3 gives the full variable domain: DGGITQSPKYLFRKEGQNVTLSCEQNLNHDAMYWYRQDPGQGLRLIYYSQIVNDFQKGDIAEGYSVSREKKESFPLTVTSAQKNPTAFYLCASTTGWHGYTFGSGTRLTVV.